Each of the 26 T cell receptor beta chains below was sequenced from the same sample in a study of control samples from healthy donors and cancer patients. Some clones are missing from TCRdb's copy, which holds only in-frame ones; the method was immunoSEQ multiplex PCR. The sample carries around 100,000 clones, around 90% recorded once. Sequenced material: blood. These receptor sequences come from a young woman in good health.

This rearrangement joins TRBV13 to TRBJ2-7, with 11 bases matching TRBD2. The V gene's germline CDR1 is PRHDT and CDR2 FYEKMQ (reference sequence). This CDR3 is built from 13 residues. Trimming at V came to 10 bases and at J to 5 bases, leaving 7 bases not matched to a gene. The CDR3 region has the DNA TGTGCCACCGCTAGCGGGGGGTTCGACGAGCAGTACTTC. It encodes CATASGGFDEQYF.

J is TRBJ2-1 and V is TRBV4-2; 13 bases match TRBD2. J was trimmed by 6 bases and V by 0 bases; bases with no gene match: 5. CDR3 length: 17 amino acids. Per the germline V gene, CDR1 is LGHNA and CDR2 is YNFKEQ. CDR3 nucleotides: TGTGCCAGCAGCCAAGATCGGGGGACTAGCGGGGCCAATGAGCAGTTCTTC. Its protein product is CASSQDRGTSGANEQFF.

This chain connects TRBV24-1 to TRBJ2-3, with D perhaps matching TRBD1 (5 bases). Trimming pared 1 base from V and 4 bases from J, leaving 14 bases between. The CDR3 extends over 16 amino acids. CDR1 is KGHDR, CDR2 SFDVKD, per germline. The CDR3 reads CATSDFAGIVADTQYF. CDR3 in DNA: TGTGCCACCAGTGATTTCGCAGGGATTGTAGCAGATACGCAGTATTTT.

The CDR3 DNA follows: TGTGCCATCAGTGAGTCGAATTCAGAACCCTCCTACGAGCAGTACTTC. The encoded protein is CAISESNSEPSYEQYF. This chain connects TRBV10-3 to TRBJ2-7; D call uncertain. Germline-derived CDR1 and CDR2 are ENHRY and SYGVKD. This CDR3 region has 16 residues. Trimming removed 0 bases from V and 0 bases from J, with 12 bases in between.

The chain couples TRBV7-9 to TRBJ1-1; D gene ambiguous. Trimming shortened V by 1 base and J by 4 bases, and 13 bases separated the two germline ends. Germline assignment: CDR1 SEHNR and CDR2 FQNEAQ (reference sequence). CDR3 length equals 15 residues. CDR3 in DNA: TGTGCCAGCAGCTTAGAGTCGAGGCGGGTCACTGAAGCTTTCTTT. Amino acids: CASSLESRRVTEAFF.

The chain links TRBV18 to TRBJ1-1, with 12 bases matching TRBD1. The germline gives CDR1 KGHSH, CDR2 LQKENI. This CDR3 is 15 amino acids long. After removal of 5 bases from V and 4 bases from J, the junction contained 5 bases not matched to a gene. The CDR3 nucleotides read TGTGCCAGCTCATCTACGGGACAGGGGGCCACTGAAGCTTTCTTT. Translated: CASSSTGQGATEAFF.

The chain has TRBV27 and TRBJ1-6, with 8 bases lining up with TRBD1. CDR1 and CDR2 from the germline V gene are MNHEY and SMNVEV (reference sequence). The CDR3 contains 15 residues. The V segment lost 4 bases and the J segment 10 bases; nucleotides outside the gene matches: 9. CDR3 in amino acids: CASSSFGTGGSPLHF. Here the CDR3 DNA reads TGTGCCAGCAGTTCTTTCGGGACAGGCGGGTCACCCCTCCACTTT.

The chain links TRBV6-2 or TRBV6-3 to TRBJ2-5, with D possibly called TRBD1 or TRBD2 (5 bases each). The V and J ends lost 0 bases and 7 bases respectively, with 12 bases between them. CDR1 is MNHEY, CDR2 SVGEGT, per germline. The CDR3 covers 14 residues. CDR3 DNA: TGTGCCAGCAGTTACTCGGGGACCGTGGGGACCCAGTACTTC. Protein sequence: CASSYSGTVGTQYF.

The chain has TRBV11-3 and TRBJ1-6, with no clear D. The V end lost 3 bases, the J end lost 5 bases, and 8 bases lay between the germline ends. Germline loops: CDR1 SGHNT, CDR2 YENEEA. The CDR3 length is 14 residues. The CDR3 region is CASSFDTNNSPLHF. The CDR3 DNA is TGTGCCAGCAGCTTCGACACGAATAATTCACCCCTCCACTTT. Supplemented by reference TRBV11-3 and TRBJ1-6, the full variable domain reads EAGVVQSPRYKIIEKKQPVAFWCNPISGHNTLYWYLQNLGQGPELLIRYENEEAVDDSQLPKDRFSAERLKGVDSTLKIQPAELGDSAVYLCASSFDTNNSPLHFGNGTRLTVT.

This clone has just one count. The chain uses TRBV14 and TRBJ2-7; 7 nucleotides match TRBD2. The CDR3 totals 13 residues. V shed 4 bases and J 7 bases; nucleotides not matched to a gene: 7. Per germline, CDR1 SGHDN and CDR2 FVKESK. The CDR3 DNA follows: TGTGCCAGCAGCCTGCGGGAGACGGGGGAGCAGTACTTC. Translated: CASSLRETGEQYF.

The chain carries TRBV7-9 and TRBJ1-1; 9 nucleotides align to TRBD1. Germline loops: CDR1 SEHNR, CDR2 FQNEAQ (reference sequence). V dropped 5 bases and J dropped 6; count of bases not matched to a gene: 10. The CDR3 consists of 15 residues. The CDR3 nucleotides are TGTGCCAGCAGCGCCGGGACAGGGAGTCGGTCTGAAGCTTTCTTT. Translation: CASSAGTGSRSEAFF.

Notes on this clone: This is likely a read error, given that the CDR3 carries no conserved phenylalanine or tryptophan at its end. The CDR3 region is CASMQGYGYTL. CDR3 nucleotide sequence: TGTGCCAGCATGCAGGGCTATGGCTACACCCTC. V usage is TRBV6-5 and J usage is TRBJ1-2; D may be TRBD1 (5 bases). Germline loops: CDR1 MNHEY, CDR2 SVGAGI. V shed 7 bases and J shed 4 bases, with 7 bases lying between them. The CDR3 spans 11 residues.

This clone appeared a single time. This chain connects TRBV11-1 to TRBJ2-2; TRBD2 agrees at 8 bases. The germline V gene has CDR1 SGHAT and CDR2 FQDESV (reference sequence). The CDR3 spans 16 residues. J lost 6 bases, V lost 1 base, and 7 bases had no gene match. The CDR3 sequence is CASSLEPAGVAGELFF. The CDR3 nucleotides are TGTGCCAGCAGCTTAGAGCCAGCGGGAGTCGCCGGGGAGCTGTTTTTT.

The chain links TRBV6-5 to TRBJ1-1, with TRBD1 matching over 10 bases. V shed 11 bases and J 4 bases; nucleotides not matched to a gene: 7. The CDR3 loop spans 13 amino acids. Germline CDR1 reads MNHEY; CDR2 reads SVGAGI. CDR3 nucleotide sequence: TGTGCCTGCTCGAGACAGGGGGCCACTGAAGCTTTCTTT. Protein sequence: CACSRQGATEAFF.

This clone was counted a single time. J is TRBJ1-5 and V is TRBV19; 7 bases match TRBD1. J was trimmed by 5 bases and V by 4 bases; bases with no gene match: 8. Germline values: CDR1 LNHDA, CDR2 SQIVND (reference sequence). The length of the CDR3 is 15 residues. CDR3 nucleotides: TGTGCCAGTAGTACACACCGGGACAGATATCAGCCCCAGCATTTT. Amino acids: CASSTHRDRYQPQHF.

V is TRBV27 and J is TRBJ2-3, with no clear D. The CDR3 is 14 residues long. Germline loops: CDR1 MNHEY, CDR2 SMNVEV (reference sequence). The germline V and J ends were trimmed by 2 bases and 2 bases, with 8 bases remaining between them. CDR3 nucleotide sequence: TGTGCCAGCAGTTTAACATTTGCCACAGATACGCAGTATTTT. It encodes CASSLTFATDTQYF.

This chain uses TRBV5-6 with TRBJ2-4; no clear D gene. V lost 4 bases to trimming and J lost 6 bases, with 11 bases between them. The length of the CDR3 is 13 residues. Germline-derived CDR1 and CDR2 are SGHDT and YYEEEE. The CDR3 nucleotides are TGTGCCAGCAGCCCGGAGACCTTAAACATTCAGTACTTC. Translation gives CASSPETLNIQYF.

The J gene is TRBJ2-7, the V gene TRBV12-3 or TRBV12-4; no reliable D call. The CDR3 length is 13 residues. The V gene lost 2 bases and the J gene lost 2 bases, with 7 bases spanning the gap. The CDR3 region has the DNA TGTGCCAGCAGTTTACGACGGACCTACGAGCAGTACTTC. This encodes CASSLRRTYEQYF.

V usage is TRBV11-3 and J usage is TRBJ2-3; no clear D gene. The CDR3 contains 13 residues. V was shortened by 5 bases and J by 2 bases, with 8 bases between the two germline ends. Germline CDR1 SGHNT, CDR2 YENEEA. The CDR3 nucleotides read TGTGCCAGCAGCCCCCGAGACACAGATACGCAGTATTTT. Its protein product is CASSPRDTDTQYF.

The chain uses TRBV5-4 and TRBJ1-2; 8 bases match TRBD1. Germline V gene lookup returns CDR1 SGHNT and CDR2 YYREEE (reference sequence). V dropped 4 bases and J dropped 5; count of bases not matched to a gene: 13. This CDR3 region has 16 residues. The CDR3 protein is CASSRPTTGAGYGYTF. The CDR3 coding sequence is TGTGCCAGCAGCCGGCCAACGACAGGGGCTGGGTATGGCTACACCTTC.

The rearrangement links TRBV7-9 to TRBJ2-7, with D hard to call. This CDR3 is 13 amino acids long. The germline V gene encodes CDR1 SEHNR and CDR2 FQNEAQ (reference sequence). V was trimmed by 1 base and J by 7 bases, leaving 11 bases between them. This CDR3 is CASSLEPATEQYF. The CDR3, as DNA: TGTGCCAGCAGCTTAGAACCAGCGACTGAGCAGTACTTC.

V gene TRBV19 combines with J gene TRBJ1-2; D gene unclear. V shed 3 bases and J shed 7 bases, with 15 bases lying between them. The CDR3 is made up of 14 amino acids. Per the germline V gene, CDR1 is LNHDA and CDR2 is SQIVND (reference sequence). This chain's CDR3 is CASSIGPGDGGYTF. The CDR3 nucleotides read TGTGCCAGTAGTATCGGGCCGGGAGATGGTGGCTACACCTTC.

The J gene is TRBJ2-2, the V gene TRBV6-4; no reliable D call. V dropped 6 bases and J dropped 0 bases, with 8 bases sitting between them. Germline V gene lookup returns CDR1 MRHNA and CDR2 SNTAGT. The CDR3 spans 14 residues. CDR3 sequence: CASRGDANTGELFF. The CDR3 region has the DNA TGTGCCAGCAGAGGCGACGCGAACACCGGGGAGCTGTTTTTT.

The chain's CDR3 is CASSLRTSGEETQYF. The CDR3 DNA reads as TGTGCCAGCAGCTTAAGGACTAGCGGAGAAGAGACCCAGTACTTC. The chain combines TRBV13 with TRBJ2-5, with 10 nucleotides matching TRBD2. Germline CDR1 reads PRHDT; CDR2 reads FYEKMQ (reference sequence). The CDR3 length is 15 residues. Losses at the gene ends were 2 bases for V and 3 bases for J; bases not matched to a gene: 3.

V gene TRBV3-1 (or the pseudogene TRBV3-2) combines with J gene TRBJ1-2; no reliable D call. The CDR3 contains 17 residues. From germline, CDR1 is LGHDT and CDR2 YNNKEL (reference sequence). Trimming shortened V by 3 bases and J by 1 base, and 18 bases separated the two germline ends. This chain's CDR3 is CASSHSGGKRDNYGYTF. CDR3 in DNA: TGTGCCAGCAGCCACTCGGGAGGGAAAAGGGATAACTATGGCTACACCTTC.

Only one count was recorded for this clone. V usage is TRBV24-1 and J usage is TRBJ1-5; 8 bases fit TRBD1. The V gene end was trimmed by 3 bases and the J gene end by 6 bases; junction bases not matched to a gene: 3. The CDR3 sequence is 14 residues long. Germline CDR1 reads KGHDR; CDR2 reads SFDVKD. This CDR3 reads CATSDTGGSQPQHF. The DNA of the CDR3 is TGTGCCACCAGTGATACAGGGGGTTCTCAGCCCCAGCATTTT.